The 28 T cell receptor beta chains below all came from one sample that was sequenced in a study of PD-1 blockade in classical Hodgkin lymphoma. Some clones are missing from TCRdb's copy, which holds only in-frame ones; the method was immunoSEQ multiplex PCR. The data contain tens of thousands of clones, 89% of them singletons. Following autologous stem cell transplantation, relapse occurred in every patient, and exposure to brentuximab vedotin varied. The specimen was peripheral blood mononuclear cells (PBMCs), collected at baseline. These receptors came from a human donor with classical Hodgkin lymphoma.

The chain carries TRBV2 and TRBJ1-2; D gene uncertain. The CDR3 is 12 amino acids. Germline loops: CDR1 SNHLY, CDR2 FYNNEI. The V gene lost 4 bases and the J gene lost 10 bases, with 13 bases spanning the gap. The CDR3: CASSGLGIDYTF. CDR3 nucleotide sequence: TGTGCCAGCAGTGGTCTGGGAATCGACTACACCTTC.

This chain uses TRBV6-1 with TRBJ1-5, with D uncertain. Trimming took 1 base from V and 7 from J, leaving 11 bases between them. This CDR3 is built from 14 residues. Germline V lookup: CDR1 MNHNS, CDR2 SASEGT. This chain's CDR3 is CASSEERSGQPQHF. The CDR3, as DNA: TGTGCCAGCAGTGAAGAGAGATCGGGGCAGCCCCAGCATTTT.

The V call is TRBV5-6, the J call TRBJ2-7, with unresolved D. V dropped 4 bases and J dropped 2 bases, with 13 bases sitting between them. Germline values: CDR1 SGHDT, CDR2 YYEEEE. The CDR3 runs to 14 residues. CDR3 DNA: TGTGCCAGCAGCCTTACAGAGCTACCCTACGAGCAGTACTTC. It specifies CASSLTELPYEQYF.

The CDR3 protein is CASSLEWANTGELFF. The CDR3 DNA is TGTGCCAGCAGTCTCGAGTGGGCGAACACCGGGGAGCTGTTTTTT. The rearrangement uses TRBV2 and TRBJ2-2, with D unresolved. The CDR3 contains 15 residues. Germline CDR1 reads SNHLY; CDR2 reads FYNNEI. Trimming left V 5 bases short and J 0 bases short, with 10 bases between.

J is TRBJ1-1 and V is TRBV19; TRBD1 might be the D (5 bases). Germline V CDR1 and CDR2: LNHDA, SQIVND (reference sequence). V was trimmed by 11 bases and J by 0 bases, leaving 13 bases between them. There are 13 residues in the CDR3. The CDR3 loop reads CACTGTMNTEAFF. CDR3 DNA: TGTGCCTGTACCGGGACGATGAACACTGAAGCTTTCTTT. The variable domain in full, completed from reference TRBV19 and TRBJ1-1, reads DGGITQSPKYLFRKEGQNVTLSCEQNLNHDAMYWYRQDPGQGLRLIYYSQIVNDFQKGDIAEGYSVSREKKESFPLTVTSAQKNPTAFYLCACTGTMNTEAFFGQGTRLTVV.

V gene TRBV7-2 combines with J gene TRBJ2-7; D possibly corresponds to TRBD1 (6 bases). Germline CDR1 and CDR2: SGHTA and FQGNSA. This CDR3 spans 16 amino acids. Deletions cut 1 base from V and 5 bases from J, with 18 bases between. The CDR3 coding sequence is TGTGCCAGCAGCTTAGGTTCTTCGGTCAGGGGTCACGAGCAGTACTTC. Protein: CASSLGSSVRGHEQYF. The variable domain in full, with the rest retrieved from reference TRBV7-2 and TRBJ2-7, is GAGVSQSPSNKVTEKGKDVELRCDPISGHTALYWYRQSLGQGLEFLIYFQGNSAPDKSGLPSDRFSAERTGGSVSTLTIQRTQQEDSAVYLCASSLGSSVRGHEQYFGPGTRLTVT.

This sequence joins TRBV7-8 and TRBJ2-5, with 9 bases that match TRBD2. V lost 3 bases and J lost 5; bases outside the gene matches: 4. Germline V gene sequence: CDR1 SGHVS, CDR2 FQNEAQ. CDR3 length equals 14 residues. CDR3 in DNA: TGTGCCAGCAGCTTTAGCGGGAGTAGGGAGACCCAGTACTTC. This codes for CASSFSGSRETQYF.

CDR3: CASSPPDRGLTYPEAFF. In DNA, the CDR3 is TGTGCCAGCAGCCCCCCGGACAGGGGTTTAACTTATCCTGAAGCTTTCTTT. The chain links TRBV11-2 to TRBJ1-1; 9 nucleotides match TRBD1. J was trimmed by 6 bases and V by 5 bases; bases with no gene match: 16. CDR1 is SGHAT and CDR2 is FQNNGV in the germline V gene. The CDR3 extends over 17 amino acids.

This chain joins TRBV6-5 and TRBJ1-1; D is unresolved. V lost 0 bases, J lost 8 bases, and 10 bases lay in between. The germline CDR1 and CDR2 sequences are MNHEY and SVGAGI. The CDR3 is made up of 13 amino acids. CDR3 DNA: TGTGCCAGCAGTTACTCGAATATGCCAGAAGCTTTCTTT. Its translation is CASSYSNMPEAFF.

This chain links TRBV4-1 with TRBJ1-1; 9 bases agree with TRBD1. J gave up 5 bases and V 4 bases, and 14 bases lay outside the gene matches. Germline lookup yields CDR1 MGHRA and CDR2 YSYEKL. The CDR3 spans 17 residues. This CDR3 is CASSRSSTGTGRTEAFF. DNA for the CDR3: TGCGCCAGCAGCCGAAGCAGCACCGGGACAGGGCGAACTGAAGCTTTCTTT.

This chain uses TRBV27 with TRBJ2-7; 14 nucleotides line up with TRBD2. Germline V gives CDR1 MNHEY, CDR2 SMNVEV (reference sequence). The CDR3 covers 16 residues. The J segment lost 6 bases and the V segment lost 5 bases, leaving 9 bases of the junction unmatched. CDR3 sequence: CASSPGLAGGILEQYF. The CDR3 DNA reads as TGTGCCAGCAGTCCCGGACTAGCGGGAGGAATACTCGAGCAGTACTTC.

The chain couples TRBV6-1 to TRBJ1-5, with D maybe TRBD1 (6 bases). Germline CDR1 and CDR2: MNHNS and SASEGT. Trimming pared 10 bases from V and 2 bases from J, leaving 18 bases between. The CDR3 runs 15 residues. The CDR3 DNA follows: TGTGCCACCCGTCCCACAGGGTTGGGCAATCAGCCCCAGCATTTT. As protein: CATRPTGLGNQPQHF.

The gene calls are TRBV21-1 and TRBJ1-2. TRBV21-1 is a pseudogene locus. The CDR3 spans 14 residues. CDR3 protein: CARVVRPLYYGYTF. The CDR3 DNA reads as TGTGCCAGGGTAGTTCGTCCCCTTTACTATGGCTACACCTTC.

The CDR3 coding sequence is TGTGCCAGTAAGGAACAGGGGGCGAACACCGGGGAGCTGTTTTTT. It is translated as CASKEQGANTGELFF. The chain couples TRBV19 to TRBJ2-2, with TRBD1 matching over 8 bases. V was pared by 7 bases and J by 0 bases, with 4 bases of the junction left unmatched. Germline CDR1 reads LNHDA; CDR2 reads SQIVND (reference sequence). The CDR3 covers 15 residues. The full variable domain, in which reference TRBV19 and TRBJ2-2 provide the parts outside the CDR3, is DGGITQSPKYLFRKEGQNVTLSCEQNLNHDAMYWYRQDPGQGLRLIYYSQIVNDFQKGDIAEGYSVSREKKESFPLTVTSAQKNPTAFYLCASKEQGANTGELFFGEGSRLTVL.

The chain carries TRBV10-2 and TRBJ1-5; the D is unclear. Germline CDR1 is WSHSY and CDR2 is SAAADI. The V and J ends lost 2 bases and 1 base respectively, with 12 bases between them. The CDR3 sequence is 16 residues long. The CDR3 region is CASSEGLFRSNQPQHF. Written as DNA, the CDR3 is TGCGCCAGCAGTGAGGGGCTTTTTCGCAGCAATCAGCCCCAGCATTTT.

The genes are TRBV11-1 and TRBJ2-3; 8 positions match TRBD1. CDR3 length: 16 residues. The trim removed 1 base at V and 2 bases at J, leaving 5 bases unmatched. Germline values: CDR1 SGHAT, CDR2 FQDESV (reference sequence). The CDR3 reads CASSLEVGQVTDTQYF. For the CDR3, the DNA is TGTGCCAGCAGCTTAGAAGTGGGACAGGTCACAGATACGCAGTATTTT.

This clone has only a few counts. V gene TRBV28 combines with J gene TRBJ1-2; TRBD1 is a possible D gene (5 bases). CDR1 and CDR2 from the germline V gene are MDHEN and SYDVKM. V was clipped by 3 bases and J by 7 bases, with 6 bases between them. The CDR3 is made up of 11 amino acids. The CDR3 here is CASSFRVGYTF. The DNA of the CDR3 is TGTGCCAGCAGTTTCAGGGTTGGCTACACCTTC.

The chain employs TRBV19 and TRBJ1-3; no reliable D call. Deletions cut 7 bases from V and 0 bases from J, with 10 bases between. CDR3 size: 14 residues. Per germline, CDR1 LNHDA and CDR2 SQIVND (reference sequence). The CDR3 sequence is CASTPGSSGNTIYF. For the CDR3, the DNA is TGTGCCAGTACCCCCGGCAGCTCTGGAAACACCATATATTTT.

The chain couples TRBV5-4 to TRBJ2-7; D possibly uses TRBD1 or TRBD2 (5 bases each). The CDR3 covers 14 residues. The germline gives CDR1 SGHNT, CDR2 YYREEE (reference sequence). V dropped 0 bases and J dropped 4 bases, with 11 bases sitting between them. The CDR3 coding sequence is TGTGCCAGCAGCTTGGGTGGGACCTTATACGAGCAGTACTTC. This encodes CASSLGGTLYEQYF.

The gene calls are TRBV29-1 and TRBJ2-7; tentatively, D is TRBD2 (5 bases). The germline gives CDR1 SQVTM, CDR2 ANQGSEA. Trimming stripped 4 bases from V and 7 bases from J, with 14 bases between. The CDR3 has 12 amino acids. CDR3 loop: CSVGADSGEQYF. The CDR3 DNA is TGCAGCGTTGGTGCTGACTCGGGGGAGCAGTACTTC.

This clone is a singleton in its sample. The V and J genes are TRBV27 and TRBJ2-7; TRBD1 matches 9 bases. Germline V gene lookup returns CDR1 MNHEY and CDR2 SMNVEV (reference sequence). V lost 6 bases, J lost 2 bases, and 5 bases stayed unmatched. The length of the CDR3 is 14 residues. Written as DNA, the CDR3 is TGTGCCAGCAGACCTACAGGGGGCCCCTACGAGCAGTACTTC. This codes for CASRPTGGPYEQYF.

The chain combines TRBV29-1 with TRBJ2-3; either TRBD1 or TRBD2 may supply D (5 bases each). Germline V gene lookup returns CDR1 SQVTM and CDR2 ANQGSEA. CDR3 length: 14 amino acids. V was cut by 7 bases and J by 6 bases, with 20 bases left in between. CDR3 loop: CSASPGRALDTQYF. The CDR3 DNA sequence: TGCAGCGCTAGCCCCGGCAGGGCGCTGGATACGCAGTATTTT.

The CDR3 DNA follows: TGTGCCAGCAGCCAAACAGGGGGCCACGGGGAGCTGTTTTTT. Translated, it gives CASSQTGGHGELFF. This rearrangement joins TRBV21-1 to TRBJ2-2; no check of the table's D call, TRBD1, against the DNA was made. TRBV21-1 is marked as a pseudogene. CDR3 size: 14 residues.

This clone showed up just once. The CDR3 spells CASSLEGAEQFF. CDR3 coding DNA: TGCGCCAGCAGCTTGGAGGGTGCTGAGCAGTTCTTC. The chain carries TRBV5-1 and TRBJ2-1, with unresolved D. Trimming removed 0 bases at V and 9 bases at J, with 7 bases between. There are 12 residues in the CDR3. The V gene's germline CDR1 is SGHRS and CDR2 YFSETQ.

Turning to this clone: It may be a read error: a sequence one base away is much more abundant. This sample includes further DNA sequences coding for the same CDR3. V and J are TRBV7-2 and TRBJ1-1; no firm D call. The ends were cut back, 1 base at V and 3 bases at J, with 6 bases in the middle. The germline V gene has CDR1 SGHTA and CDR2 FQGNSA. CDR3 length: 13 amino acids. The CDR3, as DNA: TGTGCCAGCAGCTTAGAGGGTCACACTGAAGCTTTCTTT. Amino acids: CASSLEGHTEAFF. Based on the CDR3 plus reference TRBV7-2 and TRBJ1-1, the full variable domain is GAGVSQSPSNKVTEKGKDVELRCDPISGHTALYWYRQSLGQGLEFLIYFQGNSAPDKSGLPSDRFSAERTGGSVSTLTIQRTQQEDSAVYLCASSLEGHTEAFFGQGTRLTVV.

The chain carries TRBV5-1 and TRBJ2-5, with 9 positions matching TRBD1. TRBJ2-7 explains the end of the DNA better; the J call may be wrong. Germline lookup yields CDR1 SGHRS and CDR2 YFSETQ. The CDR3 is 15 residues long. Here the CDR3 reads CASSVLGTGPFEQYF. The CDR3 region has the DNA TGCGCCAGCAGCGTCTTAGGGACAGGGCCTTTCGAGCAGTACTTC.

CDR3 DNA: TGTGCCAGCAGCTTGGCTGGGCAGACACTAACTTCACCCCTCCACTTT. Amino acids: CASSLAGQTLTSPLHF. The V call is TRBV5-6, the J call TRBJ1-6; D not resolved. Germline V lookup: CDR1 SGHDT, CDR2 YYEEEE. Deletions cut 0 bases from V and 9 bases from J, with 16 bases between. The CDR3 consists of 16 residues.

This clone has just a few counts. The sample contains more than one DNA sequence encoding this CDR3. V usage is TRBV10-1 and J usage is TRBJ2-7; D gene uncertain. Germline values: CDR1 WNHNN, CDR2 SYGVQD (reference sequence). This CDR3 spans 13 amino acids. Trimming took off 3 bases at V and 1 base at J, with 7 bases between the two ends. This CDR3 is CASSEGSSYEQYF. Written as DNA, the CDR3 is TGCGCCAGCAGTGAAGGCTCTTCCTACGAGCAGTACTTC.